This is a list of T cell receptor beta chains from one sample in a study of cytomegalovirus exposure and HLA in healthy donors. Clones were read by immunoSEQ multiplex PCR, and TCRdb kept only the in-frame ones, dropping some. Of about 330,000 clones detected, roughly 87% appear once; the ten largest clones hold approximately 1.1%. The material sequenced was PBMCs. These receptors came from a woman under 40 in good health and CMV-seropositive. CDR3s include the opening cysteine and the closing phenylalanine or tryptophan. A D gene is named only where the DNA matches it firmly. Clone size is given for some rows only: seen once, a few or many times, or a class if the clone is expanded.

CASSEVAGGLNEQFF	TGTGCCAGCAGTGAAGTAGCGGGGGGGTTGAATGAGCAGTTCTTC	TRBV6-1	-	TRBD2	TRBJ2-1
CASTAGNTGELFF	TGTGCCAGCACGGCGGGGAACACCGGGGAGCTGTTTTTT	TRBV2	few	-	TRBJ2-2
CASSLSGGRAYEQYF	TGTGCCAGCAGCCTAAGCGGGGGGAGGGCCTACGAGCAGTACTTC	TRBV6-5	-	TRBD2	TRBJ2-7
CASSLLGGATDTQYF	TGCGCCAGCAGTCTCCTAGGGGGGGCCACAGATACGCAGTATTTT	TRBV4-1	-	-	TRBJ2-3
CASSQGGVWGYTF	TGCGCCAGCAGCCAAGGGGGGGTTTGGGGCTACACCTTC	TRBV4-1	-	-	TRBJ1-2
CSDLAPTGADNEQFF	TGCAGCGACCTTGCGCCGACAGGCGCGGACAATGAGCAGTTCTTC	TRBV29-1	-	-	TRBJ2-1
CASSLYGGQETQYF	TGTGCCAGCAGTTTATATGGCGGCCAAGAGACCCAGTACTTC	TRBV27	-	-	TRBJ2-5
CASSHGKGIEAFF	TGTGCCAGCAGCCATGGAAAAGGAATTGAAGCTTTCTTT	TRBV11-1	once	-	TRBJ1-1
CASSFPGQSYEQYF	TGTGCCAGCAGTTTCCCGGGACAGAGTTACGAGCAGTACTTC	TRBV28	-	TRBD1	TRBJ2-7
CASSVPSRSEQFF	TGTGCCAGCAGCGTCCCCTCAAGGAGTGAGCAGTTCTTC	TRBV9	-	-	TRBJ2-1
CASSSMDNEQFF	TGTGCCAGCAGCTCAATGGACAATGAGCAGTTCTTC	TRBV5-4	-	-	TRBJ2-1
CASRYGAATDTQYF	TGTGCCAGCAGGTACGGGGCAGCCACAGATACGCAGTATTTT	TRBV6-5	once	-	TRBJ2-3
CASSVDILNTEAFF	TGTGCCAGCAGCGTCGATATCTTGAACACTGAAGCTTTCTTT	TRBV9	once	-	TRBJ1-1
CASSFGTGNTEAFF	TGTGCCAGCAGTTTCGGGACGGGGAACACTGAAGCTTTCTTT	TRBV6-5	once	-	TRBJ1-1
CASSPQGMNTEAFF	TGTGCCAGCAGCCCGCAGGGGATGAACACTGAAGCTTTCTTT	TRBV7-2	-	-	TRBJ1-1
CASSRKGSTNTGELFF	TGTGCCAGCAGCAGAAAGGGCAGTACGAACACCGGGGAGCTGTTTTTT	TRBV7-3	-	-	TRBJ2-2
CASTPTGTDNYGYTF	TGTGCCAGCACCCCGACAGGGACCGATAACTATGGCTACACCTTC	TRBV9	-	TRBD1	TRBJ1-2
CASSSDRDTEAFF	TGTGCCAGCAGCAGCGACAGGGACACTGAAGCTTTCTTT	TRBV11-2	-	TRBD1	TRBJ1-1
CASSDWDPISSGANVLTF	TGTGCCAGCAGTGACTGGGATCCCATCTCGTCTGGGGCCAACGTCCTGACTTTC	TRBV25-1	-	-	TRBJ2-6
CASSQDLVQPSTF	TGTGCCAGCAGCCAAGATCTTGTGCAGCCTAGTACCTTC	TRBV4-2	-	-	TRBJ1-2
CASNLDRGGNSPLHF	TGTGCCAGCAACTTGGACAGGGGGGGAAATTCACCCCTCCACTTT	TRBV6-1	-	TRBD1	TRBJ1-6
CSVEGLAGEQYF	TGCAGCGTTGAGGGACTAGCGGGAGAGCAGTACTTC	TRBV29-1	-	TRBD2	TRBJ2-7
CASSLVAGADYEQYF	TGTGCCAGCAGCTTGGTGGCAGGGGCCGATTACGAGCAGTACTTC	TRBV5-4	-	-	TRBJ2-7
CASRPRLGGRQDEQYF	TGTGCCAGCAGACCACGGCTGGGGGGGCGACAGGACGAGCAGTACTTC	TRBV27	-	-	TRBJ2-7
CASRPRGMNTEAFF	TGCGCCAGCCGCCCAAGGGGAATGAACACTGAAGCTTTCTTT	TRBV5-1	-	-	TRBJ1-1
CASSSGQSWEQYF	TGTGCCAGCAGCTCGGGACAGTCTTGGGAGCAGTACTTC	TRBV5-6	-	TRBD1	TRBJ2-7
CASSQDLPGTGELFF	TGTGCCAGCAGCCAAGATTTGCCGGGGACCGGGGAGCTGTTTTTT	TRBV14	-	-	TRBJ2-2
CASSQGQGAIDEQYF	TGCGCCAGCAGCCAAGGACAGGGGGCTATCGACGAGCAGTACTTC	TRBV4-3	once	TRBD1	TRBJ2-7
CASATENEKLFF	TGTGCCAGCGCAACAGAGAATGAAAAACTGTTTTTT	TRBV14	-	-	TRBJ1-4
CASSERGSYNEQFF	TGTGCCAGCAGTGAAAGGGGTTCCTACAATGAGCAGTTCTTC	TRBV6-4	-	-	TRBJ2-1
CASSLEQGAINTIYF	TGTGCCAGCAGCTTGGAACAGGGGGCGATAAACACCATATATTTT	TRBV5-8	-	TRBD1	TRBJ1-3
CASSVREGTEAFF	TGTGCCAGCAGCGTCAGGGAAGGCACTGAAGCTTTCTTT	TRBV7-7	-	-	TRBJ1-1
CASSRTGDYEQFF	TGCGCCAGCAGCCGAACAGGGGACTATGAGCAGTTCTTC	TRBV5-1	-	-	TRBJ2-1
CASSTGTGGEKLFF	TGTGCCAGCAGCACCGGGACAGGGGGCGAAAAACTGTTTTTT	TRBV11-2	-	TRBD1	TRBJ1-4
CASNAGSPYEQFF	TGTGCCAGCAACGCCGGTAGCCCCTATGAGCAGTTCTTC	TRBV28	-	-	TRBJ2-1
CASRAGGFQPQHF	TGTGCCAGCAGGGCAGGGGGGTTTCAGCCCCAGCATTTT	TRBV27	-	TRBD1	TRBJ1-5
CASSMNYEQYF	TGTGCCAGTAGTATGAACTACGAGCAGTACTTC	TRBV19	-	-	TRBJ2-7
CAWGTGQAYEQYF	TGTGCCTGGGGGACAGGACAAGCCTACGAGCAGTACTTC	TRBV30	-	TRBD1	TRBJ2-7
CASSTPSVGGNTIYF	TGTGCCAGCAGCACCCCCTCAGTGGGAGGAAACACCATATATTTT	TRBV7-2	-	-	TRBJ1-3
CASSRSGGGNTIYF	TGCGCCAGCAGCCGCAGCGGAGGAGGAAACACCATATATTTT	TRBV5-1	-	-	TRBJ1-3
CASSRRGNPYEQYF	TGTGCCAGCAGCAGGAGGGGTAATCCCTACGAGCAGTACTTC	TRBV11-3	-	-	TRBJ2-7
CASSKNGGDRNQPQHF	TGTGCCAGCAGCAAAAACGGAGGGGACAGGAATCAGCCCCAGCATTTT	TRBV21-1	-	-	TRBJ1-5
CATSRVRDTQETQYF	TGTGCCACCAGCAGAGTTCGGGACACACAAGAGACCCAGTACTTC	TRBV15	-	-	TRBJ2-5
CASSKDLLAGARYEQYF	TGTGCCAGCAGCAAAGACCTACTAGCGGGAGCAAGGTACGAGCAGTACTTC	TRBV11-1	-	TRBD2	TRBJ2-7
CASTPKGRPEAFF	TGTGCCAGTACCCCAAAGGGGAGGCCTGAAGCTTTCTTT	TRBV19	few	-	TRBJ1-1